This entry features one T cell receptor (beta chain) sequence. A far larger clone is a single base away, which makes a read error likely. The sample is drawn from a study of low-dose radiotherapy and immunotherapy resistance in tumors. Study context: Aspirin was administered orally at 300 mg daily for four cycles, commencing on cycle 1 day 1.

Time point here: before trial treatment. It was nivolumab, ipilimumab, aspirin, low-dose cyclophosphamide and low-dose radiotherapy that donors received. TRAV- and TRBV-specific primers were used for first-strand cDNA, which covered alpha and beta chains. TCR amplification involved 20 PCR cycles with a constant-region primer and V-primer adapter. TCRdb re-analysed the reads in MiXCR, keeping a single row per CDR3 protein. The table lists nearly 95,000 distinct CDR3 sequences, roughly 9% of them singletons. The germline V gene encodes CDR1 SQVTM and CDR2 ANQGSEA. After removal of 7 bases from V and 11 bases from J, the junction contained 11 bases not matched to a gene. The CDR3 totals 12 residues.

This TCR came from a male donor with prostate cancer. Sequenced material: PBMCs, taken before treatment. The rearrangement joins TRBV29-1 to TRBJ2-5, with 9 bases fitting TRBD2. For the CDR3, the DNA is TGCAGCGCCGAGCGGGGGGCCGATGAGCAGTACTTC. It is translated as CSAERGADEQYF. The variable domain in full, with the rest retrieved from reference TRBV29-1 and TRBJ2-5, is SAVISQKPSRDICQRGTSLTIQCQVDSQVTMMFWYRQQPGQSLTLIATANQGSEATYESGFVIDKFPISRPNLTFSTLTVSNMSPEDSSIYLCSAERGADEQYFGPGTRLLVL.